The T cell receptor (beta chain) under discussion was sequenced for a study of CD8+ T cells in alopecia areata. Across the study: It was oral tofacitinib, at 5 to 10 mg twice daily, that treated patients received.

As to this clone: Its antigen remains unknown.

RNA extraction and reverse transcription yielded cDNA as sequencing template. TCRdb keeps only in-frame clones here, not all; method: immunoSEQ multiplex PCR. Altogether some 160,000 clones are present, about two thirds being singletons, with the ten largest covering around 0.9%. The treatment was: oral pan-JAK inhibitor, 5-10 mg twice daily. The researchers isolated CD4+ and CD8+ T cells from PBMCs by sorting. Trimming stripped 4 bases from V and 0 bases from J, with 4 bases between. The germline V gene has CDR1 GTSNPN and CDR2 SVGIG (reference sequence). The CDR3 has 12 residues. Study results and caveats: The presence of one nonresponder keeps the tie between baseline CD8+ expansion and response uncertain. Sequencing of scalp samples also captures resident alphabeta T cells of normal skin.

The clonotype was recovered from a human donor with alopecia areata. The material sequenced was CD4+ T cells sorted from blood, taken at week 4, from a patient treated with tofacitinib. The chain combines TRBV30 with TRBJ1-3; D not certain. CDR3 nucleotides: TGTGCCTGGAAAAGCTCTGGAAACACCATATATTTT. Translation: CAWKSSGNTIYF.